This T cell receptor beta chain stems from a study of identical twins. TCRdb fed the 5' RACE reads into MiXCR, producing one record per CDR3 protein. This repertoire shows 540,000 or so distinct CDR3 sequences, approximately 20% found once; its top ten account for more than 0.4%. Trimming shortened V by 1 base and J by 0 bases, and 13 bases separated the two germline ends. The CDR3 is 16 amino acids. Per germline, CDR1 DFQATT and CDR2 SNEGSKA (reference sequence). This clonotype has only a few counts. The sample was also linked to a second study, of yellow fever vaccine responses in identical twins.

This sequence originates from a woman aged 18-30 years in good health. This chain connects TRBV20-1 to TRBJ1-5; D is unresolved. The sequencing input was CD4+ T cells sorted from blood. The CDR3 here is CSARGGGRNSNQPQHF. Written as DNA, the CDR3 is TGCAGTGCTAGAGGAGGCGGCCGAAATAGCAATCAGCCCCAGCATTTT.